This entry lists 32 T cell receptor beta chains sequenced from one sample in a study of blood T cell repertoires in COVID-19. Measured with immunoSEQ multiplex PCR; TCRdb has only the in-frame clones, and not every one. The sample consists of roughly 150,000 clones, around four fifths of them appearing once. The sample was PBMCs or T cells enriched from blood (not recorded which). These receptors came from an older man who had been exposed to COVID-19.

In nucleotides, the CDR3 is TGTGCCAGCAGCCAGAGCAATCAGCCCCAGCATTTT. Encoded protein: CASSQSNQPQHF. The genes are TRBV28 and TRBJ1-5; D remains unclear. The germline V gene has CDR1 MDHEN and CDR2 SYDVKM. The CDR3 is 12 amino acids. V gave up 6 bases and J gave up 1 base, with 4 bases separating them.

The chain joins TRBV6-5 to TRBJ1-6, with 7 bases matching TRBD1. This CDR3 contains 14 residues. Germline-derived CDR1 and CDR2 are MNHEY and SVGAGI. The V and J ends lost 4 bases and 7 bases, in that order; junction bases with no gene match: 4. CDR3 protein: CASSLQGLNSPLHF. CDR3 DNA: TGTGCCAGCAGTTTACAGGGGTTGAATTCACCCCTCCACTTT.

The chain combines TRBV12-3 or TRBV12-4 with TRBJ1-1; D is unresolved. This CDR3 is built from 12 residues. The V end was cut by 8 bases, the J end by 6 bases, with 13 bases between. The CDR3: CASGRVNAEAFF. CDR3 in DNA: TGTGCCAGCGGTAGAGTTAACGCTGAAGCTTTCTTT.

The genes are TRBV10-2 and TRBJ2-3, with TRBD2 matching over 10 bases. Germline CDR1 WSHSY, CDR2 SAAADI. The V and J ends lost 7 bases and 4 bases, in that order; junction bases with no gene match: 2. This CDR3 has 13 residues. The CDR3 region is CASTLAGADTQYF. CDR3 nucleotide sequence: TGCGCCAGCACCCTAGCGGGGGCAGATACGCAGTATTTT.

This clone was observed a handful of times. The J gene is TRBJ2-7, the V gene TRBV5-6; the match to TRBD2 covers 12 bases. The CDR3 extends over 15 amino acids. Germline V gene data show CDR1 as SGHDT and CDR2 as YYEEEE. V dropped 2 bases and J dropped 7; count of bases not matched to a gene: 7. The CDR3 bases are TGTGCCAGCAGCTTAAGGACTAGCGGGGTCGAAGAGCAGTACTTC. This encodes CASSLRTSGVEEQYF.

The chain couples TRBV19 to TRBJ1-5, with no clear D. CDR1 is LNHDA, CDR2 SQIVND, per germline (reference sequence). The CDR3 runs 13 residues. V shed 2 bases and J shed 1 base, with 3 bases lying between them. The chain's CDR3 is CASSISSNQPQHF. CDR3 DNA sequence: TGTGCCAGTAGTATAAGCAGCAATCAGCCCCAGCATTTT.

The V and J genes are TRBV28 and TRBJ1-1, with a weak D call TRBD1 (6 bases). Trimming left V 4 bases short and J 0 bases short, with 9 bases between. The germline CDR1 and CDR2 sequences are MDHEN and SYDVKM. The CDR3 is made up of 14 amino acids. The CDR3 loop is CASSWTALNTEAFF. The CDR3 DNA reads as TGTGCCAGCAGTTGGACAGCCCTGAACACTGAAGCTTTCTTT. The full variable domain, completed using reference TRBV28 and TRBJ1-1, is DVKVTQSSRYLVKRTGEKVFLECVQDMDHENMFWYRQDPGLGLRLIYFSYDVKMKEKGDIPEGYSVSREKKERFSLILESASTNQTSMYLCASSWTALNTEAFFGQGTRLTVV.

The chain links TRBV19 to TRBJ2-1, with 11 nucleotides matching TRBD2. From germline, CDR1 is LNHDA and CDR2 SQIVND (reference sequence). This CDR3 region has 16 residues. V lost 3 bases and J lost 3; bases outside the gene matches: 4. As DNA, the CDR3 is TGTGCCAGTAGTATTGGCCTAGCGGGGGGCTACAATGAGCAGTTCTTC. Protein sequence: CASSIGLAGGYNEQFF.

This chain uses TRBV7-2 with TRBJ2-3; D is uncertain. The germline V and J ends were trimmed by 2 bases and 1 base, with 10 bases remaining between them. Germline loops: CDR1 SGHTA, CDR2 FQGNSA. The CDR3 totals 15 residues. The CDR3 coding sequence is TGTGCCAGCAGCTTAAATCCGGTCGGCACAGATACGCAGTATTTT. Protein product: CASSLNPVGTDTQYF.

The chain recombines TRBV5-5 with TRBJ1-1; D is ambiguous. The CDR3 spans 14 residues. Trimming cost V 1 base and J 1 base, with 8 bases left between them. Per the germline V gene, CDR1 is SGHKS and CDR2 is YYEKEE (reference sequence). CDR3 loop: CASSLTVKNTEAFF. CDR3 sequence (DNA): TGTGCCAGCAGCTTGACGGTAAAGAACACTGAAGCTTTCTTT.

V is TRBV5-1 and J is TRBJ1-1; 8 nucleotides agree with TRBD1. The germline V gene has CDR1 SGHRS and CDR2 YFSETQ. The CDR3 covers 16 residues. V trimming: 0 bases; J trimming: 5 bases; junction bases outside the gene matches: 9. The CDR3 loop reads CASSLGDRPMGTEAFF. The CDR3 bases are TGCGCCAGCAGCTTGGGGGACAGGCCGATGGGGACTGAAGCTTTCTTT.

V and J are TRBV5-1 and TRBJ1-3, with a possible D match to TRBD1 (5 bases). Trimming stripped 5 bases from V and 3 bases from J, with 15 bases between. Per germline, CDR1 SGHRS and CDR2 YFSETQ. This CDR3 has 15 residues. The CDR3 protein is CASRREGVVGNTIYF. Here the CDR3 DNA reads TGCGCCAGCAGACGTGAAGGGGTGGTTGGAAACACCATATATTTT.

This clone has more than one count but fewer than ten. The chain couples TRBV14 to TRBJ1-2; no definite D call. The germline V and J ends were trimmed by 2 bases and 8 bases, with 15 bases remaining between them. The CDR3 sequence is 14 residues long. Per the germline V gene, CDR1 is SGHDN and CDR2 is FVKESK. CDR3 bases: TGTGCCAGCAGCCAACTCGGGGAACTGAACGGCTACACCTTC. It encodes CASSQLGELNGYTF.

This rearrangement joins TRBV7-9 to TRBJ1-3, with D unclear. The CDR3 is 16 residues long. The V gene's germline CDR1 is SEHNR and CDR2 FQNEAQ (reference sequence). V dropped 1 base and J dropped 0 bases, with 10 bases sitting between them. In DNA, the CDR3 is TGTGCCAGCAGCTTAGACGACACGAACTCTGGAAACACCATATATTTT. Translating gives CASSLDDTNSGNTIYF.

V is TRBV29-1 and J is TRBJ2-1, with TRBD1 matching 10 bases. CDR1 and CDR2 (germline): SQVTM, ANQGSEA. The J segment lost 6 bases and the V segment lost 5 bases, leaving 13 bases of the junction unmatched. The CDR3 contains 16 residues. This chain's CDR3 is CSVSYRGTGVRNEQFF. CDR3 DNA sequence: TGCAGCGTTTCATATAGGGGGACAGGGGTTCGCAATGAGCAGTTCTTC.

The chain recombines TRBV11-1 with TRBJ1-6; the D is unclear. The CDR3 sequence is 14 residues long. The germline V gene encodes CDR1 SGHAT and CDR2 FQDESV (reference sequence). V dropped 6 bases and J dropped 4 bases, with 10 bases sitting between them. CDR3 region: CASRGGEYNSPLHF. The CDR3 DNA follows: TGTGCCAGCAGGGGAGGAGAATATAATTCACCCCTCCACTTT.

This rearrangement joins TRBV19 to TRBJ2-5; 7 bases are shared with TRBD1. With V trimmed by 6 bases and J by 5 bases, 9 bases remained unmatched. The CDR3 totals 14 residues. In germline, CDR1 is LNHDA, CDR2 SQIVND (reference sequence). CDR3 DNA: TGTGCCAGTAGGTCTGAGGGGGCGCGGGAGACCCAGTACTTC. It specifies CASRSEGARETQYF.

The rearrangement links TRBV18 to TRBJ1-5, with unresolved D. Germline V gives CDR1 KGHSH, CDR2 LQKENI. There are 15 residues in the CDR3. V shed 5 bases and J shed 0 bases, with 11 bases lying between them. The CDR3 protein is CASSYGGLSNQPQHF. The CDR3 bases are TGTGCCAGCTCATACGGAGGGCTTAGCAATCAGCCCCAGCATTTT.

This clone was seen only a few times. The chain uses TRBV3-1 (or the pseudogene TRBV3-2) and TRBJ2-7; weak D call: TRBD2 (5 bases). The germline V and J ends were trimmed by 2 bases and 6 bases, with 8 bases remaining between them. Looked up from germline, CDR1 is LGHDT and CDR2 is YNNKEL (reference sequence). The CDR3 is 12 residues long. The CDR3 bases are TGTGCCAGCAGCCAACGGGGTATCGAGCAGTACTTC. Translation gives CASSQRGIEQYF.

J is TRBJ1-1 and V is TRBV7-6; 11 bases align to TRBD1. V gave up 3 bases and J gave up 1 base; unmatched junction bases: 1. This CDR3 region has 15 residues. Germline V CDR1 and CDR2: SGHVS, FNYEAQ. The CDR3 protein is CASSFGQGANTEAFF. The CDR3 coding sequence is TGTGCCAGCAGCTTTGGACAGGGGGCGAACACTGAAGCTTTCTTT. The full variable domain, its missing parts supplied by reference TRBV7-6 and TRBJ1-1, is GAGVSQSPRYKVTKRGQDVALRCDPISGHVSLYWYRQALGQGPEFLTYFNYEAQQDKSGLPNDRFSAERPEGSISTLTIQRTEQRDSAMYRCASSFGQGANTEAFFGQGTRLTVV.

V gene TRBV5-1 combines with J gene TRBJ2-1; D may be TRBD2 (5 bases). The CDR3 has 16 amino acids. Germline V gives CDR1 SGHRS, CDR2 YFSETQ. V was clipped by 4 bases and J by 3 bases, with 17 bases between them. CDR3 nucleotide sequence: TGCGCCAGCAGCCCGGGGTCACAGAGCGACTACAATGAGCAGTTCTTC. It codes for CASSPGSQSDYNEQFF.

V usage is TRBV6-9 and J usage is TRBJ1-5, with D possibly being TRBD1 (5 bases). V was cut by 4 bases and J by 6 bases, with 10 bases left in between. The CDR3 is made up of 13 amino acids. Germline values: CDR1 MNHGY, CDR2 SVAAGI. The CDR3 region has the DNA TGTGCCAGCAGTTTGGGGGAGGGTCAGCCCCAGCATTTT. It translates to CASSLGEGQPQHF.

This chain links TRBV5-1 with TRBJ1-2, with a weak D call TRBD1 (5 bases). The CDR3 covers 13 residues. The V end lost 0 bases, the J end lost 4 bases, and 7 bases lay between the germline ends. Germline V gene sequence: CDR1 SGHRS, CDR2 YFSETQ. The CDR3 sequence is CASSLDRSYGYTF. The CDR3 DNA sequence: TGCGCCAGCAGCTTGGACAGGAGCTATGGCTACACCTTC.

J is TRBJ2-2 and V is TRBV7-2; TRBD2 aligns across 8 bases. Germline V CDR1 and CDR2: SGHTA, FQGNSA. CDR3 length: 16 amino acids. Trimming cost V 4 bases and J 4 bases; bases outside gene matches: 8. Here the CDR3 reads CASSSGLARGTGELFF. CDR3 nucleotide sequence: TGTGCCAGCAGCTCCGGACTAGCCCGAGGCACCGGGGAGCTGTTTTTT.

The CDR3 nucleotides are TGTGCCAGTAGTATGCCCGGGGGAAATAGGTACACTGAAGCTTTCTTT. Translated: CASSMPGGNRYTEAFF. The V call is TRBV19, the J call TRBJ1-1, with a weak D call TRBD1 (5 bases). The CDR3 totals 16 residues. Trimming left V 3 bases short and J 3 bases short, with 17 bases between. In germline, CDR1 is LNHDA, CDR2 SQIVND (reference sequence).

The CDR3 DNA reads TGTGCCAGCAGCTTACACCCGGGACAGGCGATCTCTGGGGCCAACGTCCTGACTTTC. Translation: CASSLHPGQAISGANVLTF. This chain uses TRBV7-2 with TRBJ2-6; 8 bases agree with TRBD1. The CDR3 has 19 residues. With V trimmed by 2 bases and J by 0 bases, 9 bases remained unmatched. CDR1 is SGHTA and CDR2 is FQGNSA in the germline V gene.

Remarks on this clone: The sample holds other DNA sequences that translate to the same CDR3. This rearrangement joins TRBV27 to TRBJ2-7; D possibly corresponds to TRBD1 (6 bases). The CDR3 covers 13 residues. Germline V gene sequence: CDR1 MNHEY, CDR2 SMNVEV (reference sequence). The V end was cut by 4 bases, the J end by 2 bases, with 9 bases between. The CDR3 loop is CASSSGQTYEQYF. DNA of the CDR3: TGTGCCAGCAGTTCCGGACAGACCTACGAGCAGTACTTC.

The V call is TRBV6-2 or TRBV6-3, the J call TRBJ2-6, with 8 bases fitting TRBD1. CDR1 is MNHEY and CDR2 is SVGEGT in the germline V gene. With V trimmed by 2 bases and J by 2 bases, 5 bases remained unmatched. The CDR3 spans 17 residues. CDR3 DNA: TGTGCCAGCAGTTACGTACAGGGGGAGACTGGGGCCAACGTCCTGACTTTC. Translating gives CASSYVQGETGANVLTF.

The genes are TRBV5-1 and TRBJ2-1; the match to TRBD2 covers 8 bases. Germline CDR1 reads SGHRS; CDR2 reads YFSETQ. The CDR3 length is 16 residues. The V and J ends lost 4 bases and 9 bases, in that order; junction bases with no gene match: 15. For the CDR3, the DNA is TGCGCCAGCAGCCCCGGGGGGGCCCCGCCGCGTGGTGAGCAGTTCTTC. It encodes CASSPGGAPPRGEQFF.

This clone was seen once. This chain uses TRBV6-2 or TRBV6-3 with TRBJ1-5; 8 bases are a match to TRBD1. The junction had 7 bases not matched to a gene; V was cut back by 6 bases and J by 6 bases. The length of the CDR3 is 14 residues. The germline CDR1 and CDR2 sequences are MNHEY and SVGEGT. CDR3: CASRPGQGSQPQHF. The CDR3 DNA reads TGTGCCAGCAGACCTGGACAGGGCTCTCAGCCCCAGCATTTT.

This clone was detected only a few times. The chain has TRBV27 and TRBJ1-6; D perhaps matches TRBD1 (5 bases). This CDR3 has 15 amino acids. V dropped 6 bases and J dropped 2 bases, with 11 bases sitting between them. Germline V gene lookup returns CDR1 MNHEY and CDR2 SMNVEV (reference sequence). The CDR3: CASRQGSTYNSPLHF. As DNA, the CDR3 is TGTGCCAGCAGGCAGGGCAGCACCTATAATTCACCCCTCCACTTT.

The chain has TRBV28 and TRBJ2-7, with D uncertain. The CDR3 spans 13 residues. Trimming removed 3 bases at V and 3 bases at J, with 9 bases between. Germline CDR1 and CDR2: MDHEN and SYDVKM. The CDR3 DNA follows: TGTGCCAGCAGTTTTGACACTCGCTACGAGCAGTACTTC. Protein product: CASSFDTRYEQYF.